One sample yielded the 16 T cell receptor beta chains listed below, sequenced in a study of identifying expanded T cells in peripheral blood (dated by TCRdb to about 2019). The method was the immunoSEQ multiplex PCR assay. TCRdb stores this immuneACCESS table with in-frame sequences only. Part of the clones is absent; in the studies checked, under half of the shortfall reflects unresolved V genes, and no reason is known for the rest. Present in this sample are 130,000 or so clones, 84% of which were seen just once. Roughly 3.3% of the sample goes to the ten largest clones. Sequenced: blood. The receptors here all came from a person aged 18 to 75 in good health.

The chain uses TRBV18 and TRBJ1-2; 7 bases align to TRBD1. CDR3 length: 14 residues. V gave up 3 bases and J gave up 6 bases; unmatched junction bases: 7. The germline V gene has CDR1 KGHSH and CDR2 LQKENI. CDR3 sequence: CASSPTGEWHGYTF. Written as DNA, the CDR3 is TGTGCCAGCTCACCTACAGGGGAATGGCATGGCTACACCTTC.

This clone was detected once. The chain is built from TRBV6-1 and TRBJ1-4; 7 nucleotides align to TRBD1. The germline gives CDR1 MNHNS, CDR2 SASEGT. The CDR3 is 18 amino acids. Trimming at V came to 4 bases and at J to 10 bases, leaving 21 bases not matched to a gene. The CDR3 DNA reads as TGTGCCAGCAGTGGGAGGTTTGGTAACAGGGGAGGTGTGGGAAAACTGTTTTTT. It yields the protein CASSGRFGNRGGVGKLFF.

The rearrangement links TRBV10-3 to TRBJ1-1; possibly TRBD1 for D (5 bases). Germline V gene lookup returns CDR1 ENHRY and CDR2 SYGVKD. CDR3 length: 14 residues. Trimming stripped 8 bases from V and 0 bases from J, with 13 bases between. The DNA for the CDR3 is TGTGCCATCCAAGGGGCGCTGATGAACACTGAAGCTTTCTTT. Translating it yields CAIQGALMNTEAFF.

The V gene is TRBV4-3, the J gene TRBJ1-1; 7 nucleotides agree with TRBD1. This CDR3 has 15 amino acids. The V segment lost 3 bases and the J segment 0 bases; nucleotides outside the gene matches: 4. CDR1 is LGHNA and CDR2 is YSLEER in the germline V gene. In nucleotides, the CDR3 is TGCGCCAGCAGCCAGACAGGGAGTATGAACACTGAAGCTTTCTTT. Protein sequence: CASSQTGSMNTEAFF.

This chain links TRBV30 with TRBJ1-6; tentatively, D is TRBD1 (6 bases). V lost 4 bases and J 4 bases, leaving 14 bases between the germline ends. Germline values: CDR1 GTSNPN, CDR2 SVGIG (reference sequence). The CDR3 sequence is 15 residues long. CDR3 DNA: TGTGCCTGGACAGGGGAGACAGCTTATAATTCACCCCTCCACTTT. It translates to CAWTGETAYNSPLHF.

Only one count was recorded for this clone. The same CDR3 arises from other DNA sequences in this sample as well. The chain recombines TRBV11-2 with TRBJ1-2, with TRBD1 as a possible D gene (6 bases). Deletions cut 3 bases from V and 5 bases from J, with 16 bases between. This CDR3 comprises 15 residues. From germline, CDR1 is SGHAT and CDR2 FQNNGV. DNA for the CDR3: TGTGCCAGCAGCTTGGTACAGGGCGGTGGATATGGCTACACCTTC. It encodes CASSLVQGGGYGYTF.

The V call is TRBV27, the J call TRBJ1-6; D gene unclear. The CDR3 has 14 residues. With 6 bases removed from V and 10 bases from J, the gap between germline ends came to 16 bases. CDR1 and CDR2 from the germline V gene are MNHEY and SMNVEV (reference sequence). The CDR3 sequence is CASRQDLVSSPLHF. CDR3 nucleotides: TGTGCCAGCAGGCAAGACCTTGTATCATCACCCCTCCACTTT.

This rearrangement joins TRBV9 to TRBJ1-3, with D maybe TRBD1 (6 bases). This CDR3 has 19 residues. Trimming stripped 2 bases from V and 0 bases from J, with 21 bases between. Germline assignment: CDR1 SGDLS and CDR2 YYNGEE. The CDR3 here is CASSVSIRTDASSGNTIYF. The CDR3 coding sequence is TGTGCCAGCAGCGTTTCTATCAGGACAGACGCGAGCTCTGGAAACACCATATATTTT.

The rearrangement joins TRBV18 to TRBJ2-5; 7 bases agree with TRBD2. V lost 3 bases to trimming and J lost 5 bases; unmatched junction nucleotides: 18. The CDR3 is 18 residues long. Germline loops: CDR1 KGHSH, CDR2 LQKENI. The chain's CDR3 is CASSPGTIVAGSRETQYF. The CDR3 DNA is TGTGCCAGCTCACCCGGGACTATAGTAGCTGGGTCGAGGGAGACCCAGTACTTC.

This sequence joins TRBV6-5 and TRBJ2-3; a weak D match, TRBD2 (7 bases). V was clipped by 0 bases and J by 2 bases, with 12 bases between them. Germline CDR1 is MNHEY and CDR2 is SVGAGI. There are 16 residues in the CDR3. CDR3 in amino acids: CASSYSRGLNTDTQYF. In DNA form, the CDR3 reads TGTGCCAGCAGTTACTCGCGGGGGCTAAACACAGATACGCAGTATTTT.

V usage is TRBV6-6 and J usage is TRBJ2-1, with D possibly matching TRBD1 (7 bases). The V end was cut by 5 bases, the J end by 4 bases, with 15 bases between. Germline-derived CDR1 and CDR2 are MNHNY and SVGAGI (reference sequence). The CDR3 extends over 15 amino acids. Here the CDR3 reads CASSRDQGGYNEQFF. The CDR3 coding sequence is TGTGCCAGCAGTCGTGATCAGGGGGGTTACAATGAGCAGTTCTTC.

This chain links TRBV10-3 with TRBJ1-2; D is undetermined. CDR3 length: 13 residues. CDR1 and CDR2 (germline): ENHRY, SYGVKD. V lost 0 bases to trimming and J lost 4 bases, with 6 bases between them. The CDR3 sequence: CAISESRSYGYTF. As DNA, the CDR3 is TGTGCCATCAGTGAGTCCAGAAGCTATGGCTACACCTTC.

The rearrangement joins TRBV5-1 to TRBJ2-3; 11 nucleotides line up with TRBD1. This CDR3 comprises 16 residues. V dropped 3 bases and J dropped 5; count of bases not matched to a gene: 8. Germline V gene sequence: CDR1 SGHRS, CDR2 YFSETQ. The CDR3: CASSSRSGQGGDTQYF. CDR3 DNA: TGCGCCAGCAGCTCCAGGTCGGGACAGGGGGGAGATACGCAGTATTTT.

This chain connects TRBV10-3 to TRBJ2-1, with D unresolved. Germline V CDR1 and CDR2: ENHRY, SYGVKD. This CDR3 comprises 14 residues. V was pared by 3 bases and J by 3 bases, with 9 bases between. CDR3 nucleotides: TGTGCCATCAGTGACCCCGACGGCTACAATGAGCAGTTCTTC. As protein: CAISDPDGYNEQFF.

The rearrangement uses TRBV7-3 and TRBJ2-2; D unresolved. The germline gives CDR1 SGHTA, CDR2 FQGTGA. The V end lost 2 bases, the J end lost 3 bases, and 7 bases lay between the germline ends. This CDR3 contains 14 residues. Here the CDR3 reads CASSLQSHTGELFF. In DNA form, the CDR3 reads TGTGCCAGCAGCTTACAGTCTCACACCGGGGAGCTGTTTTTT.

The sample holds one count of this clone. V and J are TRBV6-1 and TRBJ2-7; unclear D gene. This CDR3 is 11 amino acids long. V was clipped by 0 bases and J by 3 bases, with 0 bases between them. Germline-derived CDR1 and CDR2 are MNHNS and SASEGT. The CDR3 protein is CASSEAYEQYF. As DNA, the CDR3 is TGTGCCAGCAGTGAAGCCTACGAGCAGTACTTC.